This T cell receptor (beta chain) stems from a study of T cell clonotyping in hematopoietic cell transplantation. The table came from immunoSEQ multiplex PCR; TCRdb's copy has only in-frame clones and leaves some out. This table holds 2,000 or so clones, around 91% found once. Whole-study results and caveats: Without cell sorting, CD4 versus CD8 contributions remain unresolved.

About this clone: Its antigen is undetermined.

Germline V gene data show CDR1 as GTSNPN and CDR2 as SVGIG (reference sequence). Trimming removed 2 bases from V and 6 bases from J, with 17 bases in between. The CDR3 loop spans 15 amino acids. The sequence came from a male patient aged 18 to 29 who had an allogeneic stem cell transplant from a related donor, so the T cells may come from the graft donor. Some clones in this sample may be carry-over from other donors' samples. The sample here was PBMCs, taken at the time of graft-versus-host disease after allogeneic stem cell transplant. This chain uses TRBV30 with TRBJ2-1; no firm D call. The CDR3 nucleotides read TGTGCCTGGAGTACCAAGAACACGATGGCCAATGAGCAGTTCTTC. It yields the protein CAWSTKNTMANEQFF.